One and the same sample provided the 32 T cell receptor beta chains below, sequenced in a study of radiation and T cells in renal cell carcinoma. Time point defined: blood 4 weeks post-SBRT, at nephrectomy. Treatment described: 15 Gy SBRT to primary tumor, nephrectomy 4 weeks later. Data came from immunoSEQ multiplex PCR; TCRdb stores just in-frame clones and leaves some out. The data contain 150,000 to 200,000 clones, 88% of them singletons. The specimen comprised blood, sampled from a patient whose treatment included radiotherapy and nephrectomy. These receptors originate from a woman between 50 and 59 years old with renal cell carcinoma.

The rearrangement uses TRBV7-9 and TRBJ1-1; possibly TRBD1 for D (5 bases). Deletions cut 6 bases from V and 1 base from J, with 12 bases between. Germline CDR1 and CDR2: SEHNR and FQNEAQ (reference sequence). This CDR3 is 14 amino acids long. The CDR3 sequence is CASRGERGNTEAFF. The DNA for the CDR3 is TGTGCCAGCAGGGGGGAGAGGGGGAACACTGAAGCTTTCTTT.

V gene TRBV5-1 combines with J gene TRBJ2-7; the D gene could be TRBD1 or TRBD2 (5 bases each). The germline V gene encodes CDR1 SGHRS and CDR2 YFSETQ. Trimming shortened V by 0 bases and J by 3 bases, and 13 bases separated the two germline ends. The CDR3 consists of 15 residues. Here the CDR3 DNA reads TGCGCCAGCAGCTTGGCCGGGCAGGGAGTCTACGAGCAGTACTTC. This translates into CASSLAGQGVYEQYF.

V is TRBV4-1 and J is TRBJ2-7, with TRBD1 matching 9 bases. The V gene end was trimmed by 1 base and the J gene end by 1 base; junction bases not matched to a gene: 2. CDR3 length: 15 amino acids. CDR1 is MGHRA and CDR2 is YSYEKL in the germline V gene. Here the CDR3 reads CASSQGTGVSYEQYF. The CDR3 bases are TGCGCCAGCAGCCAAGGGACAGGGGTTTCCTACGAGCAGTACTTC.

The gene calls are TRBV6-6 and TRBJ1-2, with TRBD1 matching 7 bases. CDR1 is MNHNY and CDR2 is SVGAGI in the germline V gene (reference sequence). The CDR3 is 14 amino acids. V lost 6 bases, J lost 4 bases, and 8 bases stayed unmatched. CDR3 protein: CASRYDRVAYGYTF. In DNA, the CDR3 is TGTGCCAGCAGGTACGACAGGGTAGCCTATGGCTACACCTTC.

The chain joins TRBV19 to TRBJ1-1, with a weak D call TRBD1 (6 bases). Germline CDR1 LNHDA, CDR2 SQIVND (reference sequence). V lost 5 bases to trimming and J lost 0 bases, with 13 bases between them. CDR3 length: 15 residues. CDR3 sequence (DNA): TGTGCCAGTAGTTTTTCGACAGGAGTGAACACTGAAGCTTTCTTT. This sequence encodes CASSFSTGVNTEAFF.

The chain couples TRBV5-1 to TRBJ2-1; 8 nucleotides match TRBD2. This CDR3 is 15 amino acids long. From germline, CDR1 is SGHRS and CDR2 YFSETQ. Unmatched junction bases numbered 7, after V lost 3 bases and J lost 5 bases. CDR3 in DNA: TGCGCCAGCAGCTGGATGACTAGCGAAAACAATGAGCAGTTCTTC. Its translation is CASSWMTSENNEQFF.

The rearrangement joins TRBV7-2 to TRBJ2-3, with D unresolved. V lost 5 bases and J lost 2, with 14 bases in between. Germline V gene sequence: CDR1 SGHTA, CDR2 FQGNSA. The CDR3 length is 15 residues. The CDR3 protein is CASSPSSAYTDTQYF. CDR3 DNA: TGTGCCAGCAGCCCCTCCTCGGCGTACACAGATACGCAGTATTTT.

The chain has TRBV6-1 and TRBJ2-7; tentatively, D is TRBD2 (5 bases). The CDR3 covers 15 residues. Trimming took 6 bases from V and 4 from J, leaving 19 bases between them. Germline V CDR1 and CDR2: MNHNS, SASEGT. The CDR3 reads CASRFGILTYYEQYF. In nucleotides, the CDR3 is TGTGCCAGCAGGTTCGGGATTTTAACTTATTACGAGCAGTACTTC.

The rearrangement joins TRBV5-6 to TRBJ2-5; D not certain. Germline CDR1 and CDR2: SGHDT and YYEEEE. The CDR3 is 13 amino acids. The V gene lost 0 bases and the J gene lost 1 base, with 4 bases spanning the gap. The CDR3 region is CASSLGSQETQYF. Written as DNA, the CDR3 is TGTGCCAGCAGCTTGGGCTCCCAAGAGACCCAGTACTTC.

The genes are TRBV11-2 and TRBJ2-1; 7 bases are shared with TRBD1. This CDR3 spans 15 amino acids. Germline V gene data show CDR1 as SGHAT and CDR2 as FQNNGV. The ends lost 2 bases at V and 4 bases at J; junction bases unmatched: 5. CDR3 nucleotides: TGTGCCAGCAGCTTAACGGGACAGAGTTACAATGAGCAGTTCTTC. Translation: CASSLTGQSYNEQFF.

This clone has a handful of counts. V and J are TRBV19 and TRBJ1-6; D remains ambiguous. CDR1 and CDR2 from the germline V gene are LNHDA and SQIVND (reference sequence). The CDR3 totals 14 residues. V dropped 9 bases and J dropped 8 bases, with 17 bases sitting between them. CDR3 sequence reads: CARTPGYRDSPLHF. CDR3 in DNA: TGTGCCAGGACCCCCGGCTATAGGGATTCACCCCTCCACTTT.

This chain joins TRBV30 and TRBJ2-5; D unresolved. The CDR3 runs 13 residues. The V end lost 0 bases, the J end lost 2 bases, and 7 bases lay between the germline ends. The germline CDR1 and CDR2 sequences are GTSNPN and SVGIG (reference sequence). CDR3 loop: CAWSVSLQETQYF. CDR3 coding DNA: TGTGCCTGGAGTGTCAGCTTACAAGAGACCCAGTACTTC.

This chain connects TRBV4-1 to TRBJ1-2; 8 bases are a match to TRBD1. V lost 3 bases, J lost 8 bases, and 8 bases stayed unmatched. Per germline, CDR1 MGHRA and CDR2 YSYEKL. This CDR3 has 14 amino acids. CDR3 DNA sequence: TGCGCCAGCAGCCAGGGTGGACAGGGTTTCGGCTACACCTTC. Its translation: CASSQGGQGFGYTF.

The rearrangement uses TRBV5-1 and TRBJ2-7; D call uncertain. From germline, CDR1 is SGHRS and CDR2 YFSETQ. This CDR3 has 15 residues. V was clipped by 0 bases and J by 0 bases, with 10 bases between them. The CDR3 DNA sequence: TGCGCCAGCAGCTTGGGTGCGACAAGCTCCTACGAGCAGTACTTC. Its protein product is CASSLGATSSYEQYF.

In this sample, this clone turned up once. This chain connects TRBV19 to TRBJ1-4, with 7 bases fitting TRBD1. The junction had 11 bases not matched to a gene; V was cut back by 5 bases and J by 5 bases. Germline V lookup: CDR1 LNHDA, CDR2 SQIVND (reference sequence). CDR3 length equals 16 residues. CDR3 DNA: TGTGCCAGTAGTGTAACCATCGGGACAGCAAATGAAAAACTGTTTTTT. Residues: CASSVTIGTANEKLFF.

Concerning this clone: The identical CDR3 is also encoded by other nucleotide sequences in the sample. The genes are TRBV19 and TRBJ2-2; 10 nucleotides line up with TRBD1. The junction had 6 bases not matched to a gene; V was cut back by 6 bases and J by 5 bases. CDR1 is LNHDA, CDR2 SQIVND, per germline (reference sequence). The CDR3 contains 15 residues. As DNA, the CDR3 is TGTGCCAGTAGAAGACAGGGGGCGCGGACCGGGGAGCTGTTTTTT. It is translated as CASRRQGARTGELFF.

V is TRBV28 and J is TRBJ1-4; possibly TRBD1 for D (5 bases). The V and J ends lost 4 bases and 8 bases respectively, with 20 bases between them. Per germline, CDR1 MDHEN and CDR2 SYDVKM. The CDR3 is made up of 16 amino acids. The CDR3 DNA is TGTGCCAGCAGTTCCCCACCCGGGCCCGGGGACGAAAAACTGTTTTTT. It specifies CASSSPPGPGDEKLFF.

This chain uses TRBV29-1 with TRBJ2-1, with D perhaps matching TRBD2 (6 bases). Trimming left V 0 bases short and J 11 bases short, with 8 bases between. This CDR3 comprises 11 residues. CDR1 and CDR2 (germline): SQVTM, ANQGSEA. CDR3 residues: CSVEEGGQQFF. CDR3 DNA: TGCAGCGTTGAAGAAGGAGGGCAGCAGTTCTTC.

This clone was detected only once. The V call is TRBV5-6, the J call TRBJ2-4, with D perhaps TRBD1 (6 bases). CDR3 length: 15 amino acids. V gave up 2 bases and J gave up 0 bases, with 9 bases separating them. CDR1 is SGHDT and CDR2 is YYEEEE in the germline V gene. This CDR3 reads CASSLRGLAKNIQYF. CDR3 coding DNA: TGTGCCAGCAGCTTAAGGGGGTTAGCCAAAAACATTCAGTACTTC. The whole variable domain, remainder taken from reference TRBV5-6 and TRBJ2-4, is DAGVTQSPTHLIKTRGQQVTLRCSPKSGHDTVSWYQQALGQGPQFIFQYYEEEERQRGNFPDRFSGHQFPNYSSELNVNALLLGDSALYLCASSLRGLAKNIQYFGAGTRLSVL.

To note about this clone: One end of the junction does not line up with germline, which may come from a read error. The CDR3 region has the DNA TGTGCCAGCAGAGGACTAGCGAGGACCCTATTC. Translation: CASRGLARTLF. The chain carries TRBV2 and TRBJ2-7; 9 nucleotides match TRBD2. This CDR3 is built from 11 residues. Looked up from germline, CDR1 is SNHLY and CDR2 is FYNNEI.

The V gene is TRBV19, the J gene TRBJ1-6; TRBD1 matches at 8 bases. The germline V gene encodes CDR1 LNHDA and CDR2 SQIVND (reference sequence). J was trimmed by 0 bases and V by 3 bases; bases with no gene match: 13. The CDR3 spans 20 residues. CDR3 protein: CASSIGTGRRGGSYNSPLHF. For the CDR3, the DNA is TGTGCCAGTAGTATCGGGACAGGCCGAAGGGGGGGCTCCTATAATTCACCCCTCCACTTT.

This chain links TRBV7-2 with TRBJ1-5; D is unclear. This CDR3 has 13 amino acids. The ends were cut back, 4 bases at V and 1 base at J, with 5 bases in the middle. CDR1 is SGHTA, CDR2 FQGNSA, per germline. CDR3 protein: CASSSNSNQPQHF. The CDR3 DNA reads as TGTGCCAGCAGCTCAAACAGCAATCAGCCCCAGCATTTT.

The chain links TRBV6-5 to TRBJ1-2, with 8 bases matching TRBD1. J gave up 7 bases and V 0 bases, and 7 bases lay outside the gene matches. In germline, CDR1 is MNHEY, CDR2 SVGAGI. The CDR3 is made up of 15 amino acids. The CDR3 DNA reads TGTGCCAGCAGTTACTCGGGGACAGGTACTTCTGGCTACACCTTC. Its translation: CASSYSGTGTSGYTF.

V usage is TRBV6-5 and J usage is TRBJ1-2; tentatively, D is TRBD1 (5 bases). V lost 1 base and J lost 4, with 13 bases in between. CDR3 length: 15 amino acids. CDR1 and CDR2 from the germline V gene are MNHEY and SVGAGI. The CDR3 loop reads CASSYLGALGYGYTF. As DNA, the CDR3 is TGTGCCAGCAGTTACTTAGGGGCGCTTGGCTATGGCTACACCTTC.

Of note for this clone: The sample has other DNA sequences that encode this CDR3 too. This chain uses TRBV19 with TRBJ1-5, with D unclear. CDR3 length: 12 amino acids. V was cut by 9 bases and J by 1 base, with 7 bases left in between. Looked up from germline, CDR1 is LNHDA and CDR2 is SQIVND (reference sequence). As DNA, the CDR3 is TGTGCCAGCTCAGGCAGCAATCAGCCCCAGCATTTT. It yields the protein CASSGSNQPQHF.

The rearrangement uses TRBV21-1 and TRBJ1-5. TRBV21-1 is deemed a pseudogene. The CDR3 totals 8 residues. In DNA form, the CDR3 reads TGTGCCAGCGTAGTCGGGCATTTT. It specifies CASVVGHF.

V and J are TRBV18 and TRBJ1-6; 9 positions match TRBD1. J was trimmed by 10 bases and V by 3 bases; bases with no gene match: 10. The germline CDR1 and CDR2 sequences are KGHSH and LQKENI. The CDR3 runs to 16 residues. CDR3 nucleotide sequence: TGTGCCAGCTCACCTGAAACAGGGGGCAATGGATCACCCCTCCACTTT. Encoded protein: CASSPETGGNGSPLHF.

CDR3 DNA sequence: TGTGCCAGTAGGCTCAGGGGGAACACTGAAGCTTTCTTT. Translation: CASRLRGNTEAFF. This chain connects TRBV19 to TRBJ1-1; TRBD1 might be the D (6 bases). CDR3 length: 13 residues. Germline V gene data show CDR1 as LNHDA and CDR2 as SQIVND (reference sequence). V lost 6 bases and J 1 base, leaving 9 bases between the germline ends. Complete variable domain (other parts from reference TRBV19 and TRBJ1-1): DGGITQSPKYLFRKEGQNVTLSCEQNLNHDAMYWYRQDPGQGLRLIYYSQIVNDFQKGDIAEGYSVSREKKESFPLTVTSAQKNPTAFYLCASRLRGNTEAFFGQGTRLTVV.

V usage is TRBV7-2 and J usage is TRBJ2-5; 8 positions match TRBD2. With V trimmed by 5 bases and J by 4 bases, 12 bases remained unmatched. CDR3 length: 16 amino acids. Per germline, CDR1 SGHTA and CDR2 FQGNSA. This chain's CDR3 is CASSDDSGDKRETQYF. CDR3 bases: TGTGCCAGCAGCGATGATAGCGGGGATAAAAGAGAGACCCAGTACTTC.

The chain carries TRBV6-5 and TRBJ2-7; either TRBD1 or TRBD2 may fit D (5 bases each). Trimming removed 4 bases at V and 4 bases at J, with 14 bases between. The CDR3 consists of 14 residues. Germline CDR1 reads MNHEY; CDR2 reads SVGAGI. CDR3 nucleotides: TGTGCCAGCAGTTCCCCCCAAGAGGGGTACGAGCAGTACTTC. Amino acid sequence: CASSSPQEGYEQYF.

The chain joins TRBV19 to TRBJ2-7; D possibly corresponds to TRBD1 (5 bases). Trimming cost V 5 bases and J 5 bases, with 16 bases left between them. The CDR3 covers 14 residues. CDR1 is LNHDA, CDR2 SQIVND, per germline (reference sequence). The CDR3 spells CASSPRQGRNEQYF. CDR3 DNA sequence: TGTGCCAGTAGTCCCCGGCAGGGTAGGAACGAGCAGTACTTC.

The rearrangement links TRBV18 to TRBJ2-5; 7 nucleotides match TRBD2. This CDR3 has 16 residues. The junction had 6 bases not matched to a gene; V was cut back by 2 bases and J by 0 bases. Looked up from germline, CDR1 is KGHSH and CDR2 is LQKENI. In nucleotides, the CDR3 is TGTGCCAGCTCACCAGGATCAGCGGGGTACCAAGAGACCCAGTACTTC. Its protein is CASSPGSAGYQETQYF. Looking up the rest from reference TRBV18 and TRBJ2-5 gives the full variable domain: NAGVMQNPRHLVRRRGQEARLRCSPMKGHSHVYWYRQLPEEGLKFMVYLQKENIIDESGMPKERFSAEFPKEGPSILRIQQVVRGDSAAYFCASSPGSAGYQETQYFGPGTRLLVL.